The rows below give T cell receptor beta chains drawn from one sample of a study of blood T cell repertoires in COVID-19. The protocol was immunoSEQ multiplex PCR, while the TCRdb copy is restricted to in-frame clones and leaves out a portion. The sample lists roughly 300,000 clones; around 90% were seen once. What was sequenced was peripheral blood. These receptors originate from a man between 18 and 29 years old who had recovered from COVID-19. Each CDR3 is given with its conserved first and last residue. A D gene is named only where the DNA matches it firmly. Some rows mark clone size as missing; the rest say once, few, many or name a class of expanded clone.

>TRBJ1-4|-|TRBV7-2|-
TGTGCCAGCAGCTCCTCGGACAGTTCAACTAATGAAAAACTGTTTTTT
CASSSSDSSTNEKLFF
>TRBJ2-7|-|TRBV5-4|-
TGTGCCAGCAGCTTGGTGGGGCAGGTCTCCTACGAGCAGTACTTC
CASSLVGQVSYEQYF
>TRBJ2-3|-|TRBV5-1|TRBD1
TGCGCCAGCAGTCCTACAGGGGGCGCGGATACGCAGTATTTT
CASSPTGGADTQYF
>TRBJ1-2|-|TRBV19|TRBD1
TGTGCCAGTAGTATTGGAGGGACAGGGACCTATGGCTACACCTTC
CASSIGGTGTYGYTF
>TRBJ2-1|once|TRBV9|-
TGTGCCAGCAGCGTGGAGGGGGCTGTGTACAATGAGCAGTTCTTC
CASSVEGAVYNEQFF
>TRBJ2-7|-|TRBV11-2|TRBD2
TGTGCCAGCAGCGCGGGACTAGCGGGGGGTTACGAGCAGTACTTC
CASSAGLAGGYEQYF
>TRBJ2-7|-|TRBV7-8|-
TGTGCCAGCAGCTCCGGGCAGGGCAACGGCGAGCAGTACTTC
CASSSGQGNGEQYF
>TRBJ1-5|-|TRBV10-3|TRBD1
TGTGCCATCAGTCAACCGGGACAGGGAGATCAGCCCCAGCATTTT
CAISQPGQGDQPQHF
>TRBJ2-7|-|TRBV19|-
TGTGCCAGTAGTTCAATAGGGGCCGACTACGAGCAGTACTTC
CASSSIGADYEQYF
>TRBJ2-7|-|TRBV30|TRBD1
TGTGCCGGGCAGGGACAGCCCACTAGCGAGCAGTACTTC
CAGQGQPTSEQYF
>TRBJ2-6|-|TRBV5-4|TRBD1
TGTGCCAGCAGCTTCCTAACAGGGGGCTCTGGGGCCAACGTCCTGACTTTC
CASSFLTGGSGANVLTF
>TRBJ1-4|-|TRBV7-9|TRBD1
TGTGCCAGCAGCGCCGGACAGGGGGTAAATGAAAAACTGTTTTTT
CASSAGQGVNEKLFF
>TRBJ2-3|-|TRBV11-2|-
TGTGCCAGCAGCTTGACCCTAGCTAGCACAGATACGCAGTATTTT
CASSLTLASTDTQYF
>TRBJ2-3|-|TRBV18|TRBD2
TGTGCCAGCTCCCCACGACTAGCGGGAGGGTCAGATACGCAGTATTTT
CASSPRLAGGSDTQYF
>TRBJ1-3|few|TRBV19|TRBD1
TGTGCCAGTACCAGAGACAGGGCTGGAAACACCATATATTTT
CASTRDRAGNTIYF
>TRBJ1-2|once|TRBV2|-
TGTGCCAGCACACGAGTAGGGCAGGGTGGTAACTATGGCTACACCTTC
CASTRVGQGGNYGYTF
>TRBJ1-5|-|TRBV5-1|TRBD1
TGCGCCAGCAGTTGGGGGACAGGGCTTGATCAGCCCCAGCATTTT
CASSWGTGLDQPQHF
>TRBJ2-7|-|TRBV27|-
TGTGCCAGCAGTTTATCGGGGGGGCGGATGCCCTACGAGCAGTACTTC
CASSLSGGRMPYEQYF
>TRBJ2-1|-|TRBV4-1|TRBD2
TGCGCCAGCAGCCTCGGACTAGCGGATTTCAATGAGCAGTTCTTC
CASSLGLADFNEQFF
>TRBJ2-1|-|TRBV25-1|TRBD1
TGTGCCAGCAGTGAACTAGGGACAGGGGGCGGTGAGCAGTTCTTC
CASSELGTGGGEQFF
>TRBJ1-1|-|TRBV3-1/TRBV3-2|-
TGTGCCAGCAGCCCTCACCGGTCTGAAGCTTTCTTT
CASSPHRSEAFF
>TRBJ1-2|-|TRBV6-5|TRBD1
TGTGCCAGCAGAACCGGGCTGGGACAGGGCGATGGCTACACCTTC
CASRTGLGQGDGYTF
>TRBJ1-2|-|TRBV27|-
TGTGCCAGCAGTTTATCATGGGGCGACTATGGCTACACCTTC
CASSLSWGDYGYTF
>TRBJ1-1|-|TRBV10-1|-
TGCGCCAGCAGTGATTCTTTCTCCCCGGGGGTCACTGAAGCTTTCTTT
CASSDSFSPGVTEAFF
>TRBJ2-1|-|TRBV4-1|TRBD2
TGCGCCAGCAGCCAAGGACTAGCGGACTCCTACAATGAGCAGTTCTTC
CASSQGLADSYNEQFF
>TRBJ2-5|-|TRBV5-6|-
TGTGCCAGCAGCTTGCAGGGACTGGCTGAGGAGACCCAGTACTTC
CASSLQGLAEETQYF
>TRBJ2-3|-|TRBV18|TRBD2
TGTGCCAGCTCACCTACTAGCGGTCCCACAGATACGCAGTATTTT
CASSPTSGPTDTQYF
>TRBJ2-7|-|TRBV15|-
TGTGCCACAACAAGGGGGGGTGCCTACGAGCAGTACTTC
CATTRGGAYEQYF
>TRBJ2-2|few|TRBV19|-
TGTGCCAGTAGGGCTGATGCGGGAAATACCGGGGAGCTGTTTTTT
CASRADAGNTGELFF
>TRBJ2-5|-|TRBV2|TRBD1
TGTGCCAGCAGTGACGCAGGGGGAGAGACCCAGTACTTC
CASSDAGGETQYF
>TRBJ2-1|-|TRBV15|-
TGTGCCACCAGCAGAGATGCGAGCGGCCAGAAAAATGAGCAGTTCTTC
CATSRDASGQKNEQFF
>TRBJ2-2|-|TRBV19|-
TGTGCCAGTACCAACGGACAAGACGACACCGGGGAGCTGTTTTTT
CASTNGQDDTGELFF
>TRBJ2-1|-|TRBV7-9|TRBD2
TGTGCCAGCAGCTTAGCGCCGGGTAGCGGGGTTCTTGATGAGCAGTTCTTC
CASSLAPGSGVLDEQFF
>TRBJ2-2|-|TRBV27|-
TGTGCCAGCAGTTTGGTGCGAAGGCTTTCCATCCCTCGGGACGGGGAGCTGTTTTTT
CASSLVRRLSIPRDGELFF
>TRBJ1-2|-|TRBV9|TRBD1
TGTGCCAGCAGCGTAGTCGACAGGGGGTATGGCTACACCTTC
CASSVVDRGYGYTF
>TRBJ1-1|once|TRBV18|-
TGTGCCAGCTCACCCACTCAGGTCGTGTTAGCTTTCTTT
CASSPTQVVLAFF
>TRBJ1-5|-|TRBV5-4|-
TGTGCCAGCAGCGTTCAGGGTGGGAACAATCAGCCCCAGCATTTT
CASSVQGGNNQPQHF
>TRBJ2-5|-|TRBV6-1|-
TGTGCCAGCAGTGAATTTACAACAGGGTTAGGGGAGACCCAGTACTTC
CASSEFTTGLGETQYF
>TRBJ2-4|once|TRBV2|TRBD1
TGTGCCAGCAGTACCTCTGGACAGGTCGACGTAGCCAAAAACATTCAGTACTTC
CASSTSGQVDVAKNIQYF
>TRBJ1-5|-|TRBV12-3/TRBV12-4|-
TGTGCCAGCGCGGAGAGGAGCAATCAGCCCCAGCATTTT
CASAERSNQPQHF
>TRBJ2-5|-|TRBV20-1|-
TGCAGTGCTAGTGGCCGGGAAGAGACCCAGTACTTC
CSASGREETQYF
>TRBJ2-1|-|TRBV6-5|-
TGTGCCAGCAGTTACAGGGGAAGTCCCTACAATGAGCAGTTCTTC
CASSYRGSPYNEQFF
>TRBJ2-3|-|TRBV11-3|-
TGTGCCAGCAGCTTAGATAGTGGGGGCAGGACCACAGATACGCAGTATTTT
CASSLDSGGRTTDTQYF
>TRBJ1-2|-|TRBV19|-
TGTGCCAGCACTGACAACGGCTATGGCTACACCTTC
CASTDNGYGYTF
>TRBJ1-4|-|TRBV6-1|-
TGTGCCAGCAGTGAAGGGGGGGGCGAGGGTAATGAAAAACTGTTTTTT
CASSEGGGEGNEKLFF
>TRBJ2-3|-|TRBV30|TRBD2
TGTGCCTGGAACAAAGGGACTAGCGGGGCAGATACGCAGTATTTT
CAWNKGTSGADTQYF
>TRBJ2-2|-|TRBV21-1|-
TGTGCCAGCAGCTTAAACAGGGGCGGGGAGCTGTTTTTT
CASSLNRGGELFF
>TRBJ1-3|-|TRBV12-3/TRBV12-4|-
TGTGCCAGCAGTTTGGGCCTGCACACCATATATTTT
CASSLGLHTIYF
>TRBJ2-7|few|TRBV19|-
TGTGCCAGTAGTATCAACCTACAGGGGGGGTCCTACGAGCAGTACTTC
CASSINLQGGSYEQYF
>TRBJ1-2|-|TRBV5-1|TRBD1
TGCGCCAGCAGCTCACCGGGACAGGGCTTCTATGGCTACACCTTC
CASSSPGQGFYGYTF
>TRBJ2-2|-|TRBV27|-
TGTGCCAGCAGTTTGGGCAGCAAGAACACCGGGGAGCTGTTTTTT
CASSLGSKNTGELFF
>TRBJ2-2|-|TRBV29-1|TRBD2
TGCAGCGCCGGGGGGGGAAACACCGGGGAGCTGTTTTTT
CSAGGGNTGELFF
>TRBJ2-5|once|TRBV19|TRBD2
TGTGCCAGTAGTACGGGACTAGCCGGAGAGACCCAGTACTTC
CASSTGLAGETQYF
>TRBJ2-7|-|TRBV7-9|TRBD1
TGTGCCAGCAGCTATAGACGGTGGCAGGGGGATTCGTACGAGCAGTACTTC
CASSYRRWQGDSYEQYF
>TRBJ2-5|-|TRBV5-1|TRBD1
TGCGCCAGCCATCGTACAGGGGCCGAGACCCAGTACTTC
CASHRTGAETQYF